The rows below give T cell receptor beta chains drawn from one sample of a study of cytomegalovirus exposure and HLA in healthy donors. Sequencing used immunoSEQ multiplex PCR; TCRdb keeps in-frame clones, though not all of them. The sample has over 200,000 clones, over 80% seen once. Sequenced sample: PBMCs. The receptors here all came from a woman between 18 and 30 years old in good health and CMV-seronegative. Both conserved end residues are part of each CDR3. A D gene is named only where the DNA matches it firmly. Size is omitted from some rows. Given values are once, few, many or a class for expanded clones.

>TRBJ1-5|13|-|-|TRBV2
CASDRDSNQPQHF
TGTGCCAGCGACCGGGACAGCAATCAGCCCCAGCATTTT
>TRBJ1-4|15|-|-|TRBV4-1
CASSPRRETRRLLFF
TGCGCCAGCAGCCCACGACGAGAAACACGCAGGCTTCTCTTTTTT
>TRBJ2-3|15|-|-|TRBV25-1
CASSESDYTTDTQYF
TGTGCCAGCAGTGAATCGGACTACACTACAGATACGCAGTATTTT
>TRBJ2-7|13|-|-|TRBV7-7
CASARGDSYEQYF
TGTGCTAGCGCTAGGGGAGACTCCTACGAGCAGTACTTC
>TRBJ2-7|16|TRBD2|-|TRBV19
CASSIGPGGAGYEQYF
TGTGCCAGTAGTATAGGTCCCGGGGGGGCCGGGTACGAGCAGTACTTC
>TRBJ2-1|15|-|-|TRBV2
CASSDVRGAYNEQFF
TGTGCCAGCAGTGACGTCAGGGGAGCCTACAATGAGCAGTTCTTC
>TRBJ1-5|16|TRBD1|-|TRBV25-1
CASSASGTGLNQPQHF
TGTGCCAGCAGTGCATCCGGGACAGGGCTAAATCAGCCCCAGCATTTT
>TRBJ1-4|15|TRBD1|-|TRBV5-8
CASSLGTGPNEKLFF
TGTGCCAGCAGCTTGGGGACAGGGCCTAATGAAAAACTGTTTTTT
>TRBJ1-2|12|TRBD1|many|TRBV4-2
CASSHWGQGETF
TGTGCCAGCAGCCATTGGGGACAGGGGGAAACCTTC
>TRBJ1-1|15|-|-|TRBV11-1
CASSLADQLNTEAFF
TGTGCCAGCAGCTTAGCGGACCAGCTGAACACTGAAGCTTTCTTT
>TRBJ1-5|14|-|-|TRBV19
CASKWAADGQPQHF
TGTGCCAGTAAGTGGGCAGCCGACGGTCAGCCCCAGCATTTT
>TRBJ1-2|14|-|-|TRBV5-4
CASSRGGSFSGYTF
TGTGCCAGCAGCCGCGGTGGGTCTTTCTCTGGCTACACCTTC
>TRBJ1-5|19|TRBD1|once|TRBV4-1
CASSRTTGGPAYGNQPQHF
TGCGCCAGCAGCCGCACGACAGGGGGCCCTGCCTACGGCAATCAGCCCCAGCATTTT
>TRBJ1-2|15|TRBD1|-|TRBV5-1
CASSFPGQGVVGYTF
TGCGCCAGCAGCTTCCCGGGACAGGGGGTTGTTGGCTACACCTTC
>TRBJ2-2|16|TRBD2|-|TRBV30
CAWRKSAGVSGGELFF
TGTGCCTGGAGGAAAAGCGCGGGAGTATCGGGCGGGGAGCTGTTTTTT
>TRBJ1-2|13|-|-|TRBV6-6
CASSYQGNYGYTF
TGTGCCAGCAGTTACCAGGGTAACTATGGCTACACCTTC
>TRBJ2-3|14|-|few|TRBV5-1
CASSLGGSTDTQYF
TGCGCCAGCAGCTTGGGAGGGTCCACAGATACGCAGTATTTT
>TRBJ1-5|15|-|-|TRBV7-9
CASSLGAGILQPQHF
TGTGCCAGCAGCTTAGGGGCAGGGATCCTCCAGCCCCAGCATTTT
>TRBJ1-1|15|TRBD1|once|TRBV28
CASSPRTGGFTEAFF
TGTGCCAGCAGTCCAAGGACAGGGGGGTTCACTGAAGCTTTCTTT
>TRBJ2-2|17|-|-|TRBV11-2
CASSPRGSGGGTGELFF
TGTGCCAGCAGCCCTCGGGGTAGCGGAGGGGGGACCGGGGAGCTGTTTTTT
>TRBJ2-7|12|-|once|TRBV27
CASSTPGMEQYF
TGTGCCAGCAGTACTCCTGGGATGGAGCAGTACTTC
>TRBJ1-2|14|-|-|TRBV6-1
CASSGPATHYGYTF
TGTGCCAGCAGTGGTCCGGCCACCCACTATGGCTACACCTTC
>TRBJ1-2|15|-|-|TRBV5-1
CASSRGVVRDYGYTF
TGCGCCAGCAGTAGGGGAGTCGTGCGGGACTATGGCTACACCTTC
>TRBJ1-6|14|-|-|TRBV5-4
CASSLGVGNSPLHF
TGTGCCAGCAGCTTGGGGGTCGGCAATTCACCCCTCCACTTT
>TRBJ2-7|12|-|-|TRBV10-1
CASSDRYDEQYF
TGCGCCAGCAGTGACAGGTACGACGAGCAGTACTTC
>TRBJ1-2|15|-|-|TRBV12-5
CASGLAYIENYGYTF
TGTGCTAGTGGTTTGGCTTACATTGAAAACTATGGCTACACCTTC
>TRBJ2-7|14|TRBD2|-|TRBV2
CASRPDSGIYEQYF
TGTGCCAGCAGGCCCGATAGCGGGATATACGAGCAGTACTTC
>TRBJ2-1|14|TRBD1|-|TRBV7-3
CASSSNTGENEQFF
TGTGCCAGCAGCTCAAACACAGGGGAAAATGAGCAGTTCTTC
>TRBJ2-3|16|TRBD2|-|TRBV18
CASSPNSGAGADTQYF
TGTGCCAGCTCACCTAATAGCGGGGCTGGCGCAGATACGCAGTATTTT
>TRBJ1-6|14|TRBD1|-|TRBV30
CAWSRGQTNSPLHF
TGTGCCTGGAGCCGGGGACAGACTAATTCACCCCTCCACTTT
>TRBJ1-1|14|-|-|TRBV5-1
CASSLAVGNTEAFF
TGCGCCAGCAGCTTGGCCGTGGGGAACACTGAAGCTTTCTTT
>TRBJ2-7|15|-|-|TRBV7-9
CASSYGGNRLYEQYF
TGTGCCAGCAGCTACGGGGGCAATCGTCTCTACGAGCAGTACTTC
>TRBJ2-7|12|-|-|TRBV28
CASSPSPYEQYF
TGTGCCAGCAGTCCCAGCCCTTACGAGCAGTACTTC
>TRBJ2-5|16|-|once|TRBV5-1
CASSVNKIPNQETQYF
TGCGCCAGCAGCGTCAACAAGATCCCCAATCAAGAGACCCAGTACTTC
>TRBJ2-5|11|-|-|TRBV20-1
CSGRAGETQYF
TGCAGTGGTCGGGCGGGGGAGACCCAGTACTTC
>TRBJ1-5|14|TRBD1|-|TRBV10-3
CAISDSTGTQPQHF
TGTGCCATCAGTGACTCGACAGGGACCCAGCCCCAGCATTTT
>TRBJ2-1|14|-|-|TRBV29-1
CSVPRGLLNNEQFF
TGCAGCGTTCCGCGGGGACTGCTTAACAATGAGCAGTTCTTC
>TRBJ2-5|12|-|-|TRBV2
CASSPWRASQYF
TGTGCCAGCAGCCCGTGGAGGGCTAGCCAGTACTTC
>TRBJ2-7|16|TRBD2|-|TRBV11-2
CASSLDLTSGRYEQYF
TGTGCCAGCAGCTTAGATCTAACTAGCGGGAGGTACGAGCAGTACTTC
>TRBJ1-3|18|-|-|TRBV2
CASSEGFAQGPPGNTIYF
TGTGCCAGCAGTGAAGGTTTCGCACAGGGCCCACCTGGAAACACCATATATTTT
>TRBJ2-3|14|-|-|TRBV29-1
CGARASESTDTQYF
TGCGGAGCTCGGGCTAGCGAGAGCACAGATACGCAGTATTTT
>TRBJ2-7|13|TRBD2|-|TRBV25-1
CASTTSTGGEQYF
TGTGCCAGCACGACTAGCACCGGGGGAGAGCAGTACTTC
>TRBJ2-1|15|TRBD2|-|TRBV5-1
CASRPLAGGYNEQFF
TGCGCCAGCAGACCCCTAGCGGGGGGCTACAATGAGCAGTTCTTC
>TRBJ1-2|13|TRBD1|few|TRBV5-6
CASSWGTAYGYTF
TGTGCCAGCAGCTGGGGGACAGCTTATGGCTACACCTTC
>TRBJ2-7|16|TRBD1|-|TRBV7-9
CASSTLPGTVDYEQYF
TGTGCCAGCAGTACTCTACCCGGGACAGTAGATTACGAGCAGTACTTC
>TRBJ1-5|16|-|-|TRBV10-3
CAISESMADSNQPQHF
TGTGCCATCAGTGAGTCGATGGCCGATAGCAATCAGCCCCAGCATTTT